The sequence of this T cell receptor (beta chain) was determined in a study of PD-1 blockade in classical Hodgkin lymphoma. Study details: Patients were infused with nivolumab 3 mg/kg every 2 weeks. Overall study results and limits: As was reported, newly diagnosed patients showed lower baseline TCR diversity than healthy donors did. The CD4+ diversity rise by C4D1 was clearest in complete responders. The study found complete responders had baseline diversity similar to newly diagnosed patients.

Trimming at V came to 5 bases and at J to 3 bases, leaving 7 bases not matched to a gene. The germline gives CDR1 SEHNR, CDR2 FQNEAQ (reference sequence). The CDR3 extends over 15 amino acids. This clone was observed once. Its antigen is currently unknown. The patients all showed relapse after autologous stem cell transplantation, while their brentuximab vedotin exposure varied. Method: immunoSEQ multiplex PCR; TCRdb's copy keeps in-frame clones and lacks some. The sample holds around 20,000 clones, just under 80% seen once. Sequenced here: peripheral blood mononuclear cells (PBMCs), sampled before the second cycle of nivolumab. The chain recombines TRBV7-9 with TRBJ2-7; 10 bases fit TRBD1. The TCR comes from a human donor with classical Hodgkin lymphoma. In DNA, the CDR3 is TGTGCCAGCAGCAAGGACAGGGGGGTGGACTACGAGCAGTACTTC. Encoded protein: CASSKDRGVDYEQYF.